This TCR beta chain was recorded in a study of T cell repertoires in cytomegalovirus infection. General study points: The study found HLA-C-restricted CMV-specific TCR beta clonotypes dominating the ex vivo response.

TCRdb fed the reads into MiXCR, producing one record per CDR3 protein. The table has about 300,000 distinct CDR3 sequences, about 26% seen once. Unmatched junction bases numbered 8, after V lost 4 bases and J lost 7 bases. This CDR3 contains 13 residues. Germline V gene lookup returns CDR1 SGDLS and CDR2 YYNGEE. This clonotype showed up just a few times. What it binds is unknown. The chain recombines TRBV9 with TRBJ2-7; 7 nucleotides match TRBD2. The specimen was PBMCs. This clonotype originated in a human donor in good health (CMV status not recorded). Some clones in this sample may be carry-over from other donors' samples. The DNA of the CDR3 is TGTGCCAGCAGCCCTGGGGGAGCGGGAGAGCAGTACTTC. Translating it yields CASSPGGAGEQYF.